This section outlines one T cell receptor (beta chain) sequence together with its context. This entry comes from a study of blood T cell repertoires in COVID-19. Study-level information: COVID-19 samples, acute and convalescent, were from the United States, Italy and Spain. T cells, B-cell-depleted T cells, or PBMCs provided the cDNA or gDNA that served as material.

In the authors' workflow: Amplifying reference gene primers gave estimates of nucleated cell counts. Clones were sequenced by immunoSEQ multiplex PCR, and TCRdb holds only the in-frame ones, with some missing. Clonal size and the V and J genes are those of that table, whereas D and trimming came from the DNA. Here the sample spans under 250,000 clones, roughly 86% being singletons. CDR1 is MNHEY and CDR2 is SMNVEV in the germline V gene (reference sequence). V trimming: 2 bases; J trimming: 4 bases; junction bases outside the gene matches: 7. CDR3 size: 15 residues. This clonotype was obtained from a woman aged 60-75 years with acute or convalescent COVID-19. The J gene is TRBJ2-7, the V gene TRBV27, with TRBD1 matching over 8 bases. Material: peripheral blood. The CDR3 DNA reads as TGTGCCAGCAGTTTAAGGGCAGGGGGCGGGTACGAGCAGTACTTC. Its protein is CASSLRAGGGYEQYF.